The 8 T cell receptor beta chains reported below all come from one sample, sequenced in a study of CD8 T cells in ankylosing spondylitis. Via MiXCR, TCRdb re-called the 5' RACE reads, giving one row per CDR3 protein. The data contain tens of thousands of distinct CDR3 sequences, approximately 10% of them singletons. Specimen: blood, either unsorted or a sorted T cell fraction (not recorded which). Every receptor here comes from a male donor with ankylosing spondylitis or in good health (not recorded which).

This clonotype was recorded a few times. V and J are TRBV2 and TRBJ2-1, with 7 bases identical to TRBD1. The germline V gene encodes CDR1 SNHLY and CDR2 FYNNEI. V lost 6 bases and J lost 4; bases outside the gene matches: 12. There are 16 residues in the CDR3. CDR3 nucleotide sequence: TGTGCCAGCAGACGAGGGGGACAGCGAGAGTACAATGAGCAGTTCTTC. It encodes CASRRGGQREYNEQFF.

The chain employs TRBV5-5 and TRBJ1-2, with D uncertain. Germline CDR1 is SGHKS and CDR2 is YYEKEE (reference sequence). V lost 4 bases to trimming and J lost 4 bases, with 20 bases between them. This CDR3 region has 16 residues. The CDR3 is CASSPLRPDKSYGYTF. CDR3 bases: TGTGCCAGCAGCCCTCTACGACCGGATAAATCCTATGGCTACACCTTC.

This chain joins TRBV20-1 and TRBJ1-1; D is uncertain. There are 15 residues in the CDR3. Germline CDR1 and CDR2: DFQATT and SNEGSKA (reference sequence). V lost 0 bases and J lost 0, with 11 bases in between. Here the CDR3 reads CSARDGGRLNTEAFF. The CDR3 coding sequence is TGCAGTGCTAGAGATGGAGGCAGGTTGAACACTGAAGCTTTCTTT.

On this clonotype itself: Being one base from a much bigger clone, this may be a read error. This likely comes from a read error, as the CDR3 has no conserved phenylalanine or tryptophan at its end. The chain recombines TRBV3-1 with TRBJ2-7; TRBD1 might be the D (5 bases). The CDR3 covers 15 residues. Trimming pared 0 bases from V and 5 bases from J, leaving 14 bases between. Germline V gene lookup returns CDR1 LGHDT and CDR2 YNNKEL (reference sequence). As DNA, the CDR3 is TGTGCCAGCAGCCAAGACCTTATACAGGTCAACGAGCAGTACCTC. Translated: CASSQDLIQVNEQYL.

There are many counts of this clonotype. The J gene is TRBJ2-1, the V gene TRBV9; TRBD1 is a possible D gene (6 bases). Trimming left V 0 bases short and J 6 bases short, with 10 bases between. There are 14 residues in the CDR3. Germline CDR1 and CDR2: SGDLS and YYNGEE. CDR3 in DNA: TGTGCCAGCAGCGTAGTTGCCAGGGGCAATGAGCAGTTCTTC. Translated: CASSVVARGNEQFF. Looking up the rest from reference TRBV9 and TRBJ2-1 gives the full variable domain: DSGVTQTPKHLITATGQRVTLRCSPRSGDLSVYWYQQSLDQGLQFLIQYYNGEERAKGNILERFSAQQFPDLHSELNLSSLELGDSALYFCASSVVARGNEQFFGPGTRLTVL.

This clonotype was seen repeatedly, ten times or more. The chain employs TRBV29-1 and TRBJ2-7; the match to TRBD1 covers 10 bases. Germline lookup yields CDR1 SQVTM and CDR2 ANQGSEA. With V trimmed by 4 bases and J by 4 bases, 7 bases remained unmatched. This CDR3 spans 14 amino acids. This CDR3 is CSVGRQGASYEQYF. The CDR3 nucleotides are TGCAGCGTTGGCCGACAGGGGGCTTCTTACGAGCAGTACTTC.

This clonotype was found a few times. The rearrangement joins TRBV5-1 to TRBJ1-1; 12 bases align to TRBD1. The V and J ends lost 3 bases and 6 bases, in that order; junction bases with no gene match: 6. The CDR3 sequence is 15 residues long. Germline values: CDR1 SGHRS, CDR2 YFSETQ. CDR3 sequence reads: CASSWGTGGYSEAFF. The CDR3 region has the DNA TGCGCCAGCAGCTGGGGGACAGGGGGCTATTCTGAAGCTTTCTTT.

Ten or more counts support this clonotype. V and J are TRBV10-3 and TRBJ2-5; D might be TRBD2 (6 bases). Deletions cut 0 bases from V and 3 bases from J, with 11 bases between. The CDR3 runs 15 residues. Germline assignment: CDR1 ENHRY and CDR2 SYGVKD. The CDR3 loop reads CAISESRGDKETQYF. CDR3 coding DNA: TGTGCCATCAGTGAGTCGCGGGGCGATAAAGAGACCCAGTACTTC.